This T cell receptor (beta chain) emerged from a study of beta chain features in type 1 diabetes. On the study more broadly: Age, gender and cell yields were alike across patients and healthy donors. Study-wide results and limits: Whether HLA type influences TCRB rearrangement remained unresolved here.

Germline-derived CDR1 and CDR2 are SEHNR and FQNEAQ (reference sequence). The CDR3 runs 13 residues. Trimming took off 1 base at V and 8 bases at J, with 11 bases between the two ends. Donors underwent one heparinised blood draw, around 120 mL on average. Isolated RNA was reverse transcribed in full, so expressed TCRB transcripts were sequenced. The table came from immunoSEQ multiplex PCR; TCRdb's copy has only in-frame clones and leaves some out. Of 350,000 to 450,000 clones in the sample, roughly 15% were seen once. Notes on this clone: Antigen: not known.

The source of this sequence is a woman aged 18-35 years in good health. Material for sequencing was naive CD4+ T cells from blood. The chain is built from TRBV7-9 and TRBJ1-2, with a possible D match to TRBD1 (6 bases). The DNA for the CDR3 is TGTGCCAGCAGCTTAGACGCAGGGGCCGGCTACACCTTC. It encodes CASSLDAGAGYTF.